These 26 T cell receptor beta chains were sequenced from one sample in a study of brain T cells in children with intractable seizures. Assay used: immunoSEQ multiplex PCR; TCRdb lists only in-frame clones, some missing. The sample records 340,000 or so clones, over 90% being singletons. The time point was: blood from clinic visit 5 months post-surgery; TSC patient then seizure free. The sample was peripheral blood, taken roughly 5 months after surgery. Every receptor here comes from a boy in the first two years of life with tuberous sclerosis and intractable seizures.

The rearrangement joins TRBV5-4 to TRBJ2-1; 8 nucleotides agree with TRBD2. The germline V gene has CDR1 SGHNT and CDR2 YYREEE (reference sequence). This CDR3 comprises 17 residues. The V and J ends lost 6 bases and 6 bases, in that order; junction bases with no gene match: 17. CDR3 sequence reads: CASTKGGISGIVNEQFF. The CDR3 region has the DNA TGTGCCAGCACCAAAGGAGGGATTAGCGGGATTGTCAATGAGCAGTTCTTC.

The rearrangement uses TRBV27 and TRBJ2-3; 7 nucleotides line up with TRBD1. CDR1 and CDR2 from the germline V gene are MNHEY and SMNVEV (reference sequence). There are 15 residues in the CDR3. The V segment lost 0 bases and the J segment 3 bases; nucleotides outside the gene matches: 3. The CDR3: CASSLSGTVTDTQYF. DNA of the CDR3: TGTGCCAGCAGTTTATCCGGGACAGTTACAGATACGCAGTATTTT.

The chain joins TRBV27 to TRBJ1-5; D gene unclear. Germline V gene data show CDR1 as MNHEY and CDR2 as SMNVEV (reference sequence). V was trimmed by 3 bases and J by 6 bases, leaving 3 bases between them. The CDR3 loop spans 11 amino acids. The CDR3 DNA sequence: TGTGCCAGCAGTTTTTGTCAGCCCCAGCATTTT. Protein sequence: CASSFCQPQHF.

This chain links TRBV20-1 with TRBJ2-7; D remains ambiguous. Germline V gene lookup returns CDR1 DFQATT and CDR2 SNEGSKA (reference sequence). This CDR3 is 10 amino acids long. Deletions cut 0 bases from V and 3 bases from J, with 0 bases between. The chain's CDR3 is CSARDYEQYF. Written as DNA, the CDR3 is TGCAGTGCTAGAGACTACGAGCAGTACTTC.

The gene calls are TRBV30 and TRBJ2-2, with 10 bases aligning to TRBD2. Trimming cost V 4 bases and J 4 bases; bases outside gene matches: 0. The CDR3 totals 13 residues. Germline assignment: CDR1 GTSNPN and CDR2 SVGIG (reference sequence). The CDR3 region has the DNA TGTGCCTGGACTAGCGGGAGCACCGGGGAGCTGTTTTTT. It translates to CAWTSGSTGELFF.

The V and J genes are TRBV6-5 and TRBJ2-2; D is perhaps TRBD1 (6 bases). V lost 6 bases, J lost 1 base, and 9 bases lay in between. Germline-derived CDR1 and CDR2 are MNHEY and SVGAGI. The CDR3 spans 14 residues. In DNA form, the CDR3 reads TGTGCCAGCAGCCTGGACAGGAACACCGGGGAGCTGTTTTTT. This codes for CASSLDRNTGELFF.

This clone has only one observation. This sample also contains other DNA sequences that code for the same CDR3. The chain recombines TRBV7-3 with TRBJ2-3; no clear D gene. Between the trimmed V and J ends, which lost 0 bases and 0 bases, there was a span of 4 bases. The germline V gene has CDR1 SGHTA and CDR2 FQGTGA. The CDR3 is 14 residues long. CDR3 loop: CASSLTGSTDTQYF. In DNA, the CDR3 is TGTGCCAGCAGCTTAACCGGGAGCACAGATACGCAGTATTTT.

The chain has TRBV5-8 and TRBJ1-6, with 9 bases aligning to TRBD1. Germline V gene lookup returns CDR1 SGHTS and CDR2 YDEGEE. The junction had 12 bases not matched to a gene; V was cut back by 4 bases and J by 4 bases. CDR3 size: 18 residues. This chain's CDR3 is CASSPRQGGGAYNSPLHF. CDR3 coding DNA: TGTGCCAGCAGCCCCCGACAGGGGGGCGGGGCGTATAATTCACCCCTCCACTTT.

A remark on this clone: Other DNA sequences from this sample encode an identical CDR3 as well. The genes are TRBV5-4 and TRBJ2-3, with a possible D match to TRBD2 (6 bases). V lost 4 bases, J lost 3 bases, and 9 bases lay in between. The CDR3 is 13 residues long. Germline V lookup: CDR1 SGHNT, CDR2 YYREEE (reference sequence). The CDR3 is CASSLGGTDTQYF. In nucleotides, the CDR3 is TGTGCCAGCAGCCTCGGGGGAACAGATACGCAGTATTTT.

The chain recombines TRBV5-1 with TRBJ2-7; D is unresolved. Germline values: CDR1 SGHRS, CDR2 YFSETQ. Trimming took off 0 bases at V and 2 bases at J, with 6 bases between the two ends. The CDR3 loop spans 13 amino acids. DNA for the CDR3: TGCGCCAGCAGCTTGGGGTGGACCTACGAGCAGTACTTC. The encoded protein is CASSLGWTYEQYF.

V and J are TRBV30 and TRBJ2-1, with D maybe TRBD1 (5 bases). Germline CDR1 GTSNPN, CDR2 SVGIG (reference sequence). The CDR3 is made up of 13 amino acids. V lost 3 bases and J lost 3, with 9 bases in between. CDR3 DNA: TGTGCCTGGAGACAGGACGACTACAATGAGCAGTTCTTC. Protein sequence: CAWRQDDYNEQFF.

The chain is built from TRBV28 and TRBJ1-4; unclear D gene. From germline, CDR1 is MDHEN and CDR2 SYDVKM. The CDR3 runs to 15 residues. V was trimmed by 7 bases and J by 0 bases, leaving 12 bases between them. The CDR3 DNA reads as TGTGCCAGCAACCCCAAGGAGGCAACTAATGAAAAACTGTTTTTT. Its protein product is CASNPKEATNEKLFF. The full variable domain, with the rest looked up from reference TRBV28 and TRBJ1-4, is DVKVTQSSRYLVKRTGEKVFLECVQDMDHENMFWYRQDPGLGLRLIYFSYDVKMKEKGDIPEGYSVSREKKERFSLILESASTNQTSMYLCASNPKEATNEKLFFGSGTQLSVL.

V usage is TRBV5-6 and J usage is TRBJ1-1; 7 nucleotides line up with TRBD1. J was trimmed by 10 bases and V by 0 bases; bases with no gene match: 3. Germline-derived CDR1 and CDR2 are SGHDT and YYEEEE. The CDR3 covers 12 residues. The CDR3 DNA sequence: TGTGCCAGCAGCTTGGGGGACAGACGAGCTTTCTTT. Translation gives CASSLGDRRAFF.

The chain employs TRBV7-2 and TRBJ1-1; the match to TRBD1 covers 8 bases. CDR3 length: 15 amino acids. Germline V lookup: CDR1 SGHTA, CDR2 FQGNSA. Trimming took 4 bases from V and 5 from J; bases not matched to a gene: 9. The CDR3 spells CASSSQGGGRTEAFF. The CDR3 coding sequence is TGTGCCAGCAGCTCACAGGGGGGTGGACGTACTGAAGCTTTCTTT.

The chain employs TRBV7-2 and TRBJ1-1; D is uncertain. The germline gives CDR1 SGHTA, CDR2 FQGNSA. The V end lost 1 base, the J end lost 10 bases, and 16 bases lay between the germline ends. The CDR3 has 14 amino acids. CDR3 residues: CASSLGSPGHGAFF. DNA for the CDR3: TGTGCCAGCAGCTTAGGTTCCCCAGGCCACGGAGCTTTCTTT.

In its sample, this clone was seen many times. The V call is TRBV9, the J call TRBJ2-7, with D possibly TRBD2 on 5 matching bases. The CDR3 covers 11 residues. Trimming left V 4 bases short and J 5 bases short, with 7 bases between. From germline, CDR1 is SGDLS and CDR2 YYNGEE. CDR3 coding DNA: TGTGCCAGCAGCCCCGGGAACGAGCAGTACTTC. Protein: CASSPGNEQYF.

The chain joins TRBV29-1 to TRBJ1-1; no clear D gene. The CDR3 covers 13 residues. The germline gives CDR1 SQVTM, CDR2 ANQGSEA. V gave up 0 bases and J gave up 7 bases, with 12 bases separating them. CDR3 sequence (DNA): TGCAGCGTTGAAGATCCCCAGGCAAATGAAGCTTTCTTT. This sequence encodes CSVEDPQANEAFF. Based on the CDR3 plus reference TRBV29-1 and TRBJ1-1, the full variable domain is SAVISQKPSRDICQRGTSLTIQCQVDSQVTMMFWYRQQPGQSLTLIATANQGSEATYESGFVIDKFPISRPNLTFSTLTVSNMSPEDSSIYLCSVEDPQANEAFFGQGTRLTVV.

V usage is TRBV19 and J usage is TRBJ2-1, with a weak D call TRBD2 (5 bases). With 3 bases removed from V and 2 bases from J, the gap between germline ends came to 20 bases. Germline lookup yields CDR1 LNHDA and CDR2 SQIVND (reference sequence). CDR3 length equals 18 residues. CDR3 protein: CASSIPHRGWRTYNEQFF. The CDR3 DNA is TGTGCCAGTAGTATCCCCCATCGAGGGTGGCGTACCTACAATGAGCAGTTCTTC.

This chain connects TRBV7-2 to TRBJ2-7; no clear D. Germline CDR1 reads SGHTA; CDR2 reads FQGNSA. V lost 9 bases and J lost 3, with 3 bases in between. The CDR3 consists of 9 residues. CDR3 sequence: CARVYEQYF. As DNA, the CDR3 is TGTGCCAGGGTCTACGAGCAGTACTTC.

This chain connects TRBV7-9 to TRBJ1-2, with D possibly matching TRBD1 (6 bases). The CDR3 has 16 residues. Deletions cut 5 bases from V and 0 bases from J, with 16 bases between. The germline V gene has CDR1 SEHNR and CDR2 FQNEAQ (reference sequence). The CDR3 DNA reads TGTGCCAGCAGCCGCGCCGGGACACCGACTAACTATGGCTACACCTTC. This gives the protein CASSRAGTPTNYGYTF.

The CDR3 DNA is TGTGCCAGCAGCCCACCTCATACGGGGTCCTACAATGAGCAGTTCTTC. It is translated as CASSPPHTGSYNEQFF. This rearrangement joins TRBV7-9 to TRBJ2-1, with D perhaps TRBD2 (5 bases). Trimming shortened V by 5 bases and J by 1 base, and 15 bases separated the two germline ends. Germline V gene sequence: CDR1 SEHNR, CDR2 FQNEAQ (reference sequence). This CDR3 has 16 amino acids.

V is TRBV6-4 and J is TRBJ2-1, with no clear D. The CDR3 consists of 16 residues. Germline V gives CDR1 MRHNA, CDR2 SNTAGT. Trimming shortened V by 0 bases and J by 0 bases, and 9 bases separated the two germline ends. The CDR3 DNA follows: TGTGCCAGCAGTGACTCAGCGCGAAGCTCCTACAATGAGCAGTTCTTC. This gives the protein CASSDSARSSYNEQFF.

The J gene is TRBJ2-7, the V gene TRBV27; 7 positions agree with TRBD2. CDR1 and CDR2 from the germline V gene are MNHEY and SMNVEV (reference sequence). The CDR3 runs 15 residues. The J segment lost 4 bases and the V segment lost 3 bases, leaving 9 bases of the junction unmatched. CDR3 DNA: TGTGCCAGCAGTTTCAGGGCGGGAGTAAAGTACGAGCAGTACTTC. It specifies CASSFRAGVKYEQYF.

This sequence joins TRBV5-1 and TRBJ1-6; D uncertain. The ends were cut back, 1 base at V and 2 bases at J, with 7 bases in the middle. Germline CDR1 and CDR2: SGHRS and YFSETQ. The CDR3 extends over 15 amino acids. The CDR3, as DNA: TGCGCCAGCAGCTTGAGCAGGCCCTATAATTCACCCCTCCACTTT. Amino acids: CASSLSRPYNSPLHF. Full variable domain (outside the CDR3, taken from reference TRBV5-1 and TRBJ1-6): KAGVTQTPRYLIKTRGQQVTLSCSPISGHRSVSWYQQTPGQGLQFLFEYFSETQRNKGNFPGRFSGRQFSNSRSEMNVSTLELGDSALYLCASSLSRPYNSPLHFGNGTRLTVT.

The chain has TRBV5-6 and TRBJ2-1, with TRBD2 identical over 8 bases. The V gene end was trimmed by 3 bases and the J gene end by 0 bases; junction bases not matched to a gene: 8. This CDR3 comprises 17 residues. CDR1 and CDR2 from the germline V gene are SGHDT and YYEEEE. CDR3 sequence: CASSYQSSGHSYNEQFF. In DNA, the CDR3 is TGTGCCAGCAGCTACCAATCTAGCGGGCACTCCTACAATGAGCAGTTCTTC.

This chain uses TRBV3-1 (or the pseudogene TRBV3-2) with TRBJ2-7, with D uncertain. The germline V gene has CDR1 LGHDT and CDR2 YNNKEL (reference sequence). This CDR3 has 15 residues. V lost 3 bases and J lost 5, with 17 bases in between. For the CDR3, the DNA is TGTGCCAGCAGCCATTCAGGCCTTATACTCCACGAGCAGTACTTC. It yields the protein CASSHSGLILHEQYF.